This TCR beta chain appears in the sequencing data of a study of blood T cell repertoires in COVID-19. Assay: immunoSEQ multiplex PCR; the TCRdb copy retains only in-frame clones and omits some. The repertoire holds about 280,000 clones, with roughly 80% as singletons. A case of COVID-19 had been met by exposed participants within 2 weeks before study entry. The source material was PBMCs or T cells enriched from blood (not recorded which). This TCR was sampled from a man aged 35 to 55 who had been exposed to COVID-19.

CDR3 in DNA: TGTGCCTGGAGTGTACGGAGGGGGCGTGTTTCACCCCTCCACTTT. Translation gives CAWSVRRGRVSPLHF. This chain joins TRBV30 and TRBJ1-6; TRBD1 agrees at 7 bases. With V trimmed by 0 bases and J by 9 bases, 8 bases remained unmatched. CDR3 size: 15 residues. Germline V gives CDR1 GTSNPN, CDR2 SVGIG (reference sequence).